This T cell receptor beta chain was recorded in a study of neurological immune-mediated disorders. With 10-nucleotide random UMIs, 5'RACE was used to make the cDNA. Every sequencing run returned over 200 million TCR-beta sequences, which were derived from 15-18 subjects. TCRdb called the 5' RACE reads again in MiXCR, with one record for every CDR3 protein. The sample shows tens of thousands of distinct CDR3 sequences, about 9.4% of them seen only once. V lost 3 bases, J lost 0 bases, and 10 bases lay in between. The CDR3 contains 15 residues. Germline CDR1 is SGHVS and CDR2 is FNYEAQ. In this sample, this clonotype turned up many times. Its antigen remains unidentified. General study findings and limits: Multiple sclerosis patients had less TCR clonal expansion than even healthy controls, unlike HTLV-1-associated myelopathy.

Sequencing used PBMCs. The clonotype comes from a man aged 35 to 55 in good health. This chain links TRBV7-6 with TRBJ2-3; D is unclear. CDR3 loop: CASSLRSTSTDTQYF. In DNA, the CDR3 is TGTGCCAGCAGCTTGCGATCCACTAGCACAGATACGCAGTATTTT.